Listed below are T cell receptor beta chains from one sample, sequenced in a study of CD8+ T cells in alopecia areata. This table comes from immunoSEQ multiplex PCR, and its TCRdb copy is limited to in-frame clones, with some not included. The data show hundreds of thousands of clones, about two thirds seen once. The specimen comprised CD4+ T cells sorted from blood, sampled at week 0. These receptors originate from a human donor with alopecia areata. CDR3s include the opening cysteine and the closing phenylalanine or tryptophan. Each record gives: V gene, J gene, clone size, D gene, CDR3 protein, CDR3 DNA. The D gene is left open where the match is weak. The size entry is marked missing in some rows and otherwise reads once, few, many or a size class.

v_gene: TRBV30; j_gene: TRBJ1-4; abundance: few; d_gene: NA; CDR3aa: CAWSLGRSNEKLFF; CDR3nt: TGTGCCTGGAGTTTAGGACGGTCGAATGAAAAACTGTTTTTT
v_gene: TRBV29-1; j_gene: TRBJ1-2; abundance: NA; d_gene: TRBD1; CDR3aa: CSAGQGDLYGYTF; CDR3nt: TGCAGCGCCGGACAGGGAGACCTATATGGCTACACCTTC
v_gene: TRBV19; j_gene: TRBJ1-6; abundance: NA; d_gene: TRBD1; CDR3aa: CASSAGTGKFHF; CDR3nt: TGTGCCAGTAGCGCCGGGACAGGGAAGTTCCACTTT
v_gene: TRBV27; j_gene: TRBJ2-7; abundance: NA; d_gene: TRBD1; CDR3aa: CASSSRQGGNEQYF; CDR3nt: TGTGCCAGCAGTTCGCGACAGGGGGGCAACGAGCAGTACTTC
v_gene: TRBV2; j_gene: TRBJ2-7; abundance: NA; d_gene: TRBD1; CDR3aa: CASRGDRGSYEQYF; CDR3nt: TGTGCCAGCAGGGGGGACAGGGGTTCCTACGAGCAGTACTTC
v_gene: TRBV30; j_gene: TRBJ1-1; abundance: few; d_gene: NA; CDR3aa: CAWSGGTNEAFF; CDR3nt: TGTGCCTGGAGTGGAGGGACGAATGAAGCTTTCTTT
v_gene: TRBV29-1; j_gene: TRBJ1-1; abundance: NA; d_gene: NA; CDR3aa: CSVKGELEAFF; CDR3nt: TGCAGCGTTAAGGGGGAGTTGGAAGCTTTCTTT
v_gene: TRBV6-5; j_gene: TRBJ1-1; abundance: NA; d_gene: NA; CDR3aa: CASSQAIRAEAFF; CDR3nt: TGTGCCAGCAGTCAGGCCATTAGGGCTGAAGCTTTCTTT
v_gene: TRBV7-2; j_gene: TRBJ2-7; abundance: NA; d_gene: NA; CDR3aa: CASSLGRLPGQYF; CDR3nt: TGTGCCAGCAGCTTAGGAAGGCTCCCCGGGCAGTACTTC
v_gene: TRBV7-9; j_gene: TRBJ1-1; abundance: NA; d_gene: NA; CDR3aa: CASTRLQNTEAFF; CDR3nt: TGTGCCAGCACCCGCCTCCAGAACACTGAAGCTTTCTTT
v_gene: TRBV4-3; j_gene: TRBJ2-1; abundance: once; d_gene: NA; CDR3aa: CASSQDGTDYNEQFF; CDR3nt: TGCGCCAGCAGCCAAGACGGGACGGATTACAATGAGCAGTTCTTC
v_gene: TRBV27; j_gene: TRBJ1-1; abundance: few; d_gene: NA; CDR3aa: CASSPQRGLNTEAFF; CDR3nt: TGTGCCAGCAGTCCCCAGCGGGGCCTGAACACTGAAGCTTTCTTT
v_gene: TRBV5-1; j_gene: TRBJ1-2; abundance: NA; d_gene: TRBD1; CDR3aa: CASSFPGQGTGYTF; CDR3nt: TGCGCCAGCAGCTTTCCGGGACAGGGGACGGGCTACACCTTC
v_gene: TRBV7-2; j_gene: TRBJ1-2; abundance: NA; d_gene: NA; CDR3aa: CASSLRREWGYTF; CDR3nt: TGTGCCAGCAGCTTACGGCGGGAGTGGGGCTACACCTTC
v_gene: TRBV7-2; j_gene: TRBJ2-5; abundance: NA; d_gene: TRBD1; CDR3aa: CASSPRRQGVGTQYF; CDR3nt: TGTGCCAGCAGCCCCCGAAGACAGGGGGTTGGGACCCAGTACTTC
v_gene: TRBV30; j_gene: TRBJ1-3; abundance: NA; d_gene: NA; CDR3aa: CAWTQGGSGNTIYF; CDR3nt: TGTGCCTGGACGCAGGGTGGGTCTGGAAACACCATATATTTT
v_gene: TRBV10-3; j_gene: TRBJ2-1; abundance: few; d_gene: TRBD2; CDR3aa: CAINPGSGGVNEQFF; CDR3nt: TGTGCCATCAACCCGGGTAGCGGGGGGGTCAATGAGCAGTTCTTC
v_gene: TRBV4-3; j_gene: TRBJ2-4; abundance: few; d_gene: NA; CDR3aa: CASSQGRGTKNIQYF; CDR3nt: TGCGCCAGCAGCCAAGGCAGGGGTACCAAAAACATTCAGTACTTC
v_gene: TRBV5-6; j_gene: TRBJ2-2; abundance: NA; d_gene: NA; CDR3aa: CASSSNGQGTNTGELFF; CDR3nt: TGTGCCAGCAGTTCAAACGGGCAGGGAACGAACACCGGGGAGCTGTTTTTT
v_gene: TRBV29-1; j_gene: TRBJ1-2; abundance: NA; d_gene: NA; CDR3aa: CSGDSIYGYTF; CDR3nt: TGCAGCGGTGACAGCATCTATGGCTACACCTTC
v_gene: TRBV29-1; j_gene: TRBJ1-1; abundance: NA; d_gene: TRBD1; CDR3aa: CSVGQGGTEAFF; CDR3nt: TGCAGCGTTGGACAGGGCGGCACTGAAGCTTTCTTT
v_gene: TRBV30; j_gene: TRBJ1-3; abundance: NA; d_gene: NA; CDR3aa: CAWDAGNTIYF; CDR3nt: TGTGCCTGGGACGCTGGAAACACCATATATTTT
v_gene: TRBV6-5; j_gene: TRBJ1-5; abundance: few; d_gene: NA; CDR3aa: CASSPDRNQPQHF; CDR3nt: TGTGCCAGCAGCCCTGACCGTAATCAGCCCCAGCATTTT
v_gene: TRBV6-6; j_gene: TRBJ2-7; abundance: NA; d_gene: NA; CDR3aa: CASSYSGQSYEQYF; CDR3nt: TGTGCCAGCAGTTACTCGGGCCAATCCTACGAGCAGTACTTC
v_gene: TRBV27; j_gene: TRBJ2-7; abundance: NA; d_gene: TRBD1; CDR3aa: CASSLGTGRRGYEQYF; CDR3nt: TGTGCCAGCAGTCTAGGGACAGGGCGCCGAGGCTACGAGCAGTACTTC
v_gene: TRBV30; j_gene: TRBJ1-1; abundance: NA; d_gene: NA; CDR3aa: CAWSKKGGWVTEAFF; CDR3nt: TGTGCCTGGAGTAAAAAGGGAGGGTGGGTCACTGAAGCTTTCTTT
v_gene: TRBV5-6; j_gene: TRBJ1-2; abundance: NA; d_gene: NA; CDR3aa: CASSLAAGVNYGYTF; CDR3nt: TGTGCCAGCAGCCTGGCCGCGGGGGTCAACTATGGCTACACCTTC
v_gene: TRBV12-5; j_gene: TRBJ1-4; abundance: few; d_gene: NA; CDR3aa: CASGLGSGNGEKLFF; CDR3nt: TGTGCTAGTGGTTTGGGGTCTGGGAACGGTGAAAAACTGTTTTTT
v_gene: TRBV20-1; j_gene: TRBJ2-5; abundance: few; d_gene: NA; CDR3aa: CSARSKETQYF; CDR3nt: TGCAGTGCTAGAAGTAAAGAGACCCAGTACTTC
v_gene: TRBV30; j_gene: TRBJ1-1; abundance: NA; d_gene: TRBD1; CDR3aa: CAWSRPRTGANTEAFF; CDR3nt: TGTGCCTGGAGTCGCCCTCGGACAGGGGCGAACACTGAAGCTTTCTTT
v_gene: TRBV29-1; j_gene: TRBJ2-7; abundance: few; d_gene: TRBD2; CDR3aa: CSVLASGPYEQYF; CDR3nt: TGCAGCGTTTTGGCTAGCGGGCCCTACGAGCAGTACTTC
v_gene: TRBV19; j_gene: TRBJ2-3; abundance: NA; d_gene: NA; CDR3aa: CASSIGRDRTDTQYF; CDR3nt: TGTGCCAGTAGTATAGGGAGGGACCGCACAGATACGCAGTATTTT
v_gene: TRBV29-1; j_gene: TRBJ1-1; abundance: NA; d_gene: NA; CDR3aa: CSVDRGLNTEAFF; CDR3nt: TGCAGCGTTGATCGGGGTCTGAACACTGAAGCTTTCTTT
v_gene: TRBV14; j_gene: TRBJ1-6; abundance: NA; d_gene: NA; CDR3aa: CASSQKRTASYNSPLHF; CDR3nt: TGTGCCAGCAGCCAAAAGAGGACAGCCTCCTATAATTCACCCCTCCACTTT
v_gene: TRBV29-1; j_gene: TRBJ2-1; abundance: few; d_gene: NA; CDR3aa: CSVESHNEQFF; CDR3nt: TGCAGCGTTGAAAGTCACAATGAGCAGTTCTTC
v_gene: TRBV7-4; j_gene: TRBJ1-4; abundance: few; d_gene: NA; CDR3aa: CASSWCRGKLFF; CDR3nt: TGTGCCAGCAGCTGGTGTAGGGGAAAACTGTTTTTT
v_gene: TRBV29-1; j_gene: TRBJ2-7; abundance: NA; d_gene: NA; CDR3aa: CSVVVRAGLGAYEQYF; CDR3nt: TGCAGCGTTGTTGTTCGGGCAGGGCTAGGGGCCTACGAGCAGTACTTC